The next 14 T cell receptor beta chains were all read from a single sample in a study of radiotherapy plus CTLA-4 blockade in lung cancer. Repertoires were generated with immunoSEQ multiplex PCR, while TCRdb's copy carries only in-frame clones and drops some. The sample records 81,000 or so clones, 84% being singletons. Sequenced material: peripheral blood, taken from a patient treated with radiotherapy plus ipilimumab. The source of these receptors is a human donor with non-small cell lung cancer who had stable disease on radiotherapy plus ipilimumab.

The chain employs TRBV7-3 and TRBJ2-5; D remains ambiguous. The CDR3 sequence is 14 residues long. The germline V gene has CDR1 SGHTA and CDR2 FQGTGA. V lost 0 bases, J lost 4 bases, and 9 bases lay in between. This chain's CDR3 is CASSLTSGVETQYF. The DNA of the CDR3 is TGTGCCAGCAGCTTAACCTCTGGGGTAGAGACCCAGTACTTC. The variable domain in full, with the rest retrieved from reference TRBV7-3 and TRBJ2-5, is GAGVSQTPSNKVTEKGKYVELRCDPISGHTALYWYRQSLGQGPEFLIYFQGTGAADDSGLPNDRFFAVRPEGSVSTLKIQRTERGDSAVYLCASSLTSGVETQYFGPGTRLLVL.

This clone has just a few counts. This chain links TRBV7-9 with TRBJ2-1; D unresolved. This CDR3 has 17 amino acids. Trimming took 4 bases from V and 4 from J, leaving 20 bases between them. Germline CDR1 SEHNR, CDR2 FQNEAQ (reference sequence). Here the CDR3 reads CASSSDRPFPAYNEQFF. CDR3 sequence (DNA): TGTGCCAGCAGCTCCGACCGGCCCTTCCCCGCGTACAATGAGCAGTTCTTC.

The chain links TRBV29-1 to TRBJ1-5, with D tentatively TRBD1 (6 bases). The V and J ends lost 8 bases and 2 bases respectively, with 13 bases between them. The CDR3 totals 13 residues. The germline V gene has CDR1 SQVTM and CDR2 ANQGSEA. The CDR3, as DNA: TGCAGCATATCAGGGGCCCGCAATCAGCCCCAGCATTTT. It is translated as CSISGARNQPQHF. Looking up the rest from reference TRBV29-1 and TRBJ1-5 gives the full variable domain: SAVISQKPSRDICQRGTSLTIQCQVDSQVTMMFWYRQQPGQSLTLIATANQGSEATYESGFVIDKFPISRPNLTFSTLTVSNMSPEDSSIYLCSISGARNQPQHFGDGTRLSIL.

The chain links TRBV2 to TRBJ2-7; D gene uncertain. Germline-derived CDR1 and CDR2 are SNHLY and FYNNEI. The CDR3 extends over 12 amino acids. Trimming took off 4 bases at V and 5 bases at J, with 9 bases between the two ends. DNA for the CDR3: TGTGCCAGCAGTGGGCTTAGTAACGAGCAGTACTTC. It is translated as CASSGLSNEQYF.

CDR3 nucleotide sequence: TGTGCCAGCAGAATCGGGGGAGGTACGCAGTATTTT. Amino acid sequence: CASRIGGGTQYF. The chain joins TRBV6-5 to TRBJ2-3; tentative D call: TRBD2 (6 bases). Trimming stripped 6 bases from V and 8 bases from J, with 12 bases between. From germline, CDR1 is MNHEY and CDR2 SVGAGI. CDR3 length: 12 residues.

A few counts support this clone. V is TRBV4-2 and J is TRBJ2-1; 15 positions agree with TRBD2. CDR3 length: 17 amino acids. Germline loops: CDR1 LGHNA, CDR2 YNFKEQ. Trimming at V came to 4 bases and at J to 6 bases, leaving 7 bases not matched to a gene. For the CDR3, the DNA is TGTGCCAGCAGCCCCCCCGGACTAGCGGGGGGGGTCAATGAGCAGTTCTTC. The encoded protein is CASSPPGLAGGVNEQFF.

This chain connects TRBV30 to TRBJ2-3; D is possibly TRBD2 (6 bases). V lost 7 bases and J 1 base, leaving 12 bases between the germline ends. There are 13 residues in the CDR3. The germline gives CDR1 GTSNPN, CDR2 SVGIG (reference sequence). Here the CDR3 DNA reads TGTGCCTCGGCCGGGGGTCGCACAGATACGCAGTATTTT. This gives the protein CASAGGRTDTQYF.

The chain carries TRBV7-3 and TRBJ2-6; TRBD2 matches at 10 bases. The CDR3 totals 19 residues. In germline, CDR1 is SGHTA, CDR2 FQGTGA. Trimming removed 1 base from V and 1 base from J; junction bases left unmatched: 7. CDR3 loop: CASSLMASGGRSGANVLTF. CDR3 nucleotides: TGTGCCAGCAGCTTAATGGCTAGCGGGGGCCGATCTGGGGCCAACGTCCTGACTTTC.

The chain is built from TRBV14 and TRBJ2-1; D is possibly TRBD1 (6 bases). In germline, CDR1 is SGHDN, CDR2 FVKESK. The CDR3 loop spans 14 amino acids. Trimming took 6 bases from V and 0 from J, leaving 9 bases between them. The CDR3 region is CASRGQSSYNEQFF. DNA for the CDR3: TGTGCCAGCAGAGGACAGAGCTCCTACAATGAGCAGTTCTTC.

This sequence joins TRBV4-1 and TRBJ1-2; 9 nucleotides align to TRBD1. Germline V CDR1 and CDR2: MGHRA, YSYEKL. V lost 0 bases to trimming and J lost 6 bases; unmatched junction nucleotides: 8. The CDR3 is 16 residues long. CDR3 coding DNA: TGCGCCAGCAGCCAAGATAAGGGACAGGGAAGGCATGGCTACACCTTC. Its translation is CASSQDKGQGRHGYTF.

The rearrangement links TRBV11-2 to TRBJ1-5; no clear D gene. There are 12 residues in the CDR3. The V gene's germline CDR1 is SGHAT and CDR2 FQNNGV. V lost 4 bases, J lost 2 bases, and 3 bases lay in between. CDR3 region: CASSSGNQPQHF. The CDR3 nucleotides read TGTGCCAGCAGCTCGGGCAATCAGCCCCAGCATTTT.

The sample holds a few counts of this clone. The V call is TRBV7-6, the J call TRBJ2-3; no firm D call. Trimming shortened V by 4 bases and J by 2 bases, and 13 bases separated the two germline ends. The germline V gene encodes CDR1 SGHVS and CDR2 FNYEAQ. The length of the CDR3 is 15 residues. CDR3 coding DNA: TGTGCCAGCAGCTCAACAGCCGGGTTCACAGATACGCAGTATTTT. Translation: CASSSTAGFTDTQYF.

The gene calls are TRBV10-3 and TRBJ2-2; 9 nucleotides match TRBD1. The CDR3 is made up of 12 amino acids. CDR1 and CDR2 (germline): ENHRY, SYGVKD. After removal of 10 bases from V and 4 bases from J, the junction contained 1 base not matched to a gene. The CDR3 region is CARGQGTGELFF. The CDR3 nucleotides read TGTGCCAGGGGACAGGGCACCGGGGAGCTGTTTTTT.

This clone was recorded a few times. This rearrangement joins TRBV9 to TRBJ2-2, with D uncertain. This CDR3 spans 17 amino acids. The germline gives CDR1 SGDLS, CDR2 YYNGEE. V lost 0 bases and J 3 bases, leaving 15 bases between the germline ends. The CDR3 region has the DNA TGTGCCAGCAGCGTAGACCCTCGCCCCCGAGACACCGGGGAGCTGTTTTTT. Protein product: CASSVDPRPRDTGELFF.